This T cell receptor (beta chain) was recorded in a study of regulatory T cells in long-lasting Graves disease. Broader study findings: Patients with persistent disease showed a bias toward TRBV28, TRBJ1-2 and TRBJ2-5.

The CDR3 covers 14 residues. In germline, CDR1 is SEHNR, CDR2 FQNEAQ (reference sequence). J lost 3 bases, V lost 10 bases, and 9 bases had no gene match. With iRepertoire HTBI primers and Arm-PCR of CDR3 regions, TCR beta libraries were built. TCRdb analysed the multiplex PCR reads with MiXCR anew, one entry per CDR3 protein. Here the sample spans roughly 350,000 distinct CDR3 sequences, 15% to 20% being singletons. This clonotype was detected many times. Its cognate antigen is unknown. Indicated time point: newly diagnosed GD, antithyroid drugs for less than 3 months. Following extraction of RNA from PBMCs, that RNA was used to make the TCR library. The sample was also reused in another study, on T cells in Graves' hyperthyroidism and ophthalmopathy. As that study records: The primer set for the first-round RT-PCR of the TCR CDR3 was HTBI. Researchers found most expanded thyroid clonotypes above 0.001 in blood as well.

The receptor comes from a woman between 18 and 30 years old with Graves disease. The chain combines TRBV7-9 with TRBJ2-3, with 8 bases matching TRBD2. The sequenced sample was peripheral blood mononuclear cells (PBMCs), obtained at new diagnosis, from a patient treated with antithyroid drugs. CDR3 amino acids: CAITPAGGTDTQYF. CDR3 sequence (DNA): TGTGCCATCACGCCGGCGGGGGGTACAGATACGCAGTATTTT.